Below, 29 T cell receptor beta chains from the same sample are listed, as sequenced in a study of beta chain features in type 1 diabetes. TCRB transcripts that were expressed got sequenced, as all of the isolated RNA had been reverse transcribed. This table comes from immunoSEQ multiplex PCR, and its TCRdb copy is limited to in-frame clones, with some not included. This table holds about 360,000 clones, over 10% found once. The sample taken for sequencing was naive CD4+ T cells from blood. The receptor set was obtained from a man younger than 35 in good health.

This clone has just a few counts. J is TRBJ1-2 and V is TRBV30; no clear D gene. Trimming removed 0 bases from V and 4 bases from J, with 12 bases in between. The CDR3 contains 14 residues. CDR1 GTSNPN and CDR2 SVGIG come from the germline V gene (reference sequence). The CDR3 reads CAWSVGGALYGYTF. CDR3 nucleotides: TGTGCCTGGAGTGTCGGTGGAGCCCTCTATGGCTACACCTTC.

This clone was seen only a few times. The rearrangement uses TRBV18 and TRBJ1-1; 11 nucleotides line up with TRBD1. Unmatched junction bases numbered 2, after V lost 5 bases and J lost 6 bases. The CDR3 is 13 residues long. Germline CDR1 is KGHSH and CDR2 is LQKENI. The CDR3 here is CASSGTGGSEAFF. CDR3 nucleotides: TGTGCCAGCTCAGGGACAGGGGGTTCTGAAGCTTTCTTT. Variable domain in full (rest from reference TRBV18 and TRBJ1-1): NAGVMQNPRHLVRRRGQEARLRCSPMKGHSHVYWYRQLPEEGLKFMVYLQKENIIDESGMPKERFSAEFPKEGPSILRIQQVVRGDSAAYFCASSGTGGSEAFFGQGTRLTVV.

The sample holds a few counts of this clone. V usage is TRBV18 and J usage is TRBJ2-3; 13 bases map to TRBD2. This CDR3 has 16 residues. Unmatched junction bases numbered 2, after V lost 0 bases and J lost 5 bases. CDR1 is KGHSH, CDR2 LQKENI, per germline. The CDR3 sequence: CASSPPRTSGGDTQYF. The CDR3 DNA reads TGTGCCAGCTCACCACCGAGGACTAGCGGGGGAGATACGCAGTATTTT.

V usage is TRBV13 and J usage is TRBJ2-7; 9 bases line up with TRBD1. The CDR3 extends over 14 amino acids. Germline CDR1 is PRHDT and CDR2 is FYEKMQ (reference sequence). The V and J ends lost 4 bases and 4 bases, in that order; junction bases with no gene match: 5. The CDR3 region is CASSSRDREYEQYF. Written as DNA, the CDR3 is TGTGCCAGCAGCTCCCGGGACAGGGAATACGAGCAGTACTTC.

The V and J genes are TRBV30 and TRBJ1-2; tentatively, D is TRBD1 (6 bases). The CDR3 covers 13 residues. From germline, CDR1 is GTSNPN and CDR2 SVGIG (reference sequence). Trimming took 2 bases from V and 8 from J, leaving 15 bases between them. The CDR3 sequence: CAWSIAGEGGYTF. The CDR3 region has the DNA TGTGCCTGGAGTATTGCAGGGGAAGGAGGCTACACCTTC.

The V call is TRBV30, the J call TRBJ1-3; unclear D gene. V was trimmed by 0 bases and J by 2 bases, leaving 8 bases between them. This CDR3 region has 14 residues. Germline CDR1 and CDR2: GTSNPN and SVGIG (reference sequence). This chain's CDR3 is CAWSVSITGNTIYF. DNA for the CDR3: TGTGCCTGGAGTGTATCTATTACTGGAAACACCATATATTTT.

This chain connects TRBV2 to TRBJ1-4; 7 bases are shared with TRBD1. After removal of 6 bases from V and 5 bases from J, the junction contained 3 bases not matched to a gene. The length of the CDR3 is 13 residues. Germline V gene lookup returns CDR1 SNHLY and CDR2 FYNNEI. The CDR3, as DNA: TGTGCCAGCAGGCCGGACAGGAATGAAAAACTGTTTTTT. Amino acids: CASRPDRNEKLFF.

This clone was found a few times. Other DNA sequences in the sample encode the same CDR3. CDR3 in amino acids: CASSPRQGIQPQHF. DNA of the CDR3: TGTGCCAGCTCACCGCGGCAGGGGATTCAGCCCCAGCATTTT. The rearrangement links TRBV18 to TRBJ1-5; maybe TRBD1 (6 bases). The CDR3 extends over 14 amino acids. V shed 3 bases and J shed 6 bases, with 12 bases lying between them. Germline values: CDR1 KGHSH, CDR2 LQKENI.

The chain employs TRBV30 and TRBJ1-2; D gene unclear. The CDR3 totals 13 residues. Germline V gene sequence: CDR1 GTSNPN, CDR2 SVGIG (reference sequence). Deletions cut 1 base from V and 4 bases from J, with 10 bases between. CDR3 loop: CAWSGRFLYGYTF. In nucleotides, the CDR3 is TGTGCCTGGAGTGGTCGTTTTCTCTATGGCTACACCTTC.

This clone was observed a few times. The gene calls are TRBV7-9 and TRBJ2-7; D possibly corresponds to TRBD2 (5 bases). The CDR3 contains 16 residues. V was shortened by 1 base and J by 1 base, with 14 bases between the two germline ends. From germline, CDR1 is SEHNR and CDR2 FQNEAQ (reference sequence). As DNA, the CDR3 is TGTGCCAGCAGCTTAGGAGGATTAGCGCCGTCCTACGAGCAGTACTTC. Encoded protein: CASSLGGLAPSYEQYF.

This clone showed up just a few times. The V and J genes are TRBV28 and TRBJ2-7, with no clear D. Germline loops: CDR1 MDHEN, CDR2 SYDVKM. The V end was cut by 3 bases, the J end by 3 bases, with 9 bases between. The CDR3 sequence is 13 residues long. The CDR3 spells CASSLGRHYEQYF. DNA for the CDR3: TGTGCCAGCAGTTTGGGCAGACACTACGAGCAGTACTTC.

This clone was seen a few times. This chain joins TRBV4-1 and TRBJ2-3; D is perhaps TRBD2 (5 bases). The CDR3 contains 15 residues. V lost 0 bases and J 4 bases, leaving 11 bases between the germline ends. The germline gives CDR1 MGHRA, CDR2 YSYEKL. CDR3 residues: CASSQDGGKSDTQYF. The CDR3 DNA follows: TGCGCCAGCAGCCAAGATGGAGGAAAATCAGATACGCAGTATTTT.

This clone was detected many times. The V call is TRBV10-3, the J call TRBJ2-1; a weak D match, TRBD1 (5 bases). This CDR3 has 15 residues. The germline CDR1 and CDR2 sequences are ENHRY and SYGVKD. V dropped 6 bases and J dropped 4 bases, with 16 bases sitting between them. The CDR3 region is CAIRDISAAYNEQFF. The CDR3, as DNA: TGTGCCATCAGGGACATCTCTGCGGCTTACAATGAGCAGTTCTTC.

For the CDR3, the DNA is TGCGCCAGCAGCCAGACCGTAGCGGGAGGGCCCGCAGATACGCAGTATTTT. Translation: CASSQTVAGGPADTQYF. This chain joins TRBV5-1 and TRBJ2-3; 11 bases are shared with TRBD2. Germline V gene data show CDR1 as SGHRS and CDR2 as YFSETQ. J gave up 4 bases and V 4 bases, and 11 bases lay outside the gene matches. The CDR3 has 17 residues.

The chain is built from TRBV5-6 and TRBJ1-6; D is uncertain. CDR1 is SGHDT and CDR2 is YYEEEE in the germline V gene. Trimming shortened V by 5 bases and J by 3 bases, and 6 bases separated the two germline ends. This CDR3 region has 13 residues. For the CDR3, the DNA is TGTGCCAGCAGTGGACTCTATAATTCACCCCTCCACTTT. It translates to CASSGLYNSPLHF.

This chain links TRBV11-1 with TRBJ2-5; TRBD1 aligns across 8 bases. Trimming removed 5 bases from V and 5 bases from J; junction bases left unmatched: 7. The CDR3 totals 14 residues. From germline, CDR1 is SGHAT and CDR2 FQDESV (reference sequence). The CDR3 nucleotides are TGTGCCAGCAGCCCACGGACAGGGCCGGAGACCCAGTACTTC. Its translation is CASSPRTGPETQYF.

The J gene is TRBJ1-5, the V gene TRBV29-1; D is perhaps TRBD1 (5 bases). CDR3 length equals 13 residues. Per the germline V gene, CDR1 is SQVTM and CDR2 is ANQGSEA. V dropped 5 bases and J dropped 4 bases, with 12 bases sitting between them. The CDR3 nucleotides read TGCAGCGTTTGCCAGGGCTGGAATCAGCCCCAGCATTTT. This sequence encodes CSVCQGWNQPQHF.

This clone came up a few times. The chain has TRBV29-1 and TRBJ2-7; the D gene is possibly TRBD1 (6 bases). The CDR3 is made up of 15 amino acids. Deletions cut 2 bases from V and 2 bases from J, with 16 bases between. CDR1 is SQVTM and CDR2 is ANQGSEA in the germline V gene. The CDR3 DNA is TGCAGCGTTGAAATAGAACAGGGTCGGACCTACGAGCAGTACTTC. Translating gives CSVEIEQGRTYEQYF.

The rearrangement uses TRBV14 and TRBJ2-7; 10 nucleotides match TRBD1. The CDR3 runs to 15 residues. After removal of 0 bases from V and 6 bases from J, the junction contained 5 bases not matched to a gene. Per germline, CDR1 SGHDN and CDR2 FVKESK. This CDR3 is CASSQDGTGVSEQYF. DNA of the CDR3: TGTGCCAGCAGCCAAGATGGGACAGGGGTATCCGAGCAGTACTTC.

This clone was detected a few times. This chain connects TRBV7-3 to TRBJ1-5, with D perhaps TRBD1 (5 bases). Per germline, CDR1 SGHTA and CDR2 FQGTGA. The CDR3 runs to 13 residues. Deletions cut 4 bases from V and 5 bases from J, with 9 bases between. CDR3 in amino acids: CASSSQEDQPQHF. As DNA, the CDR3 is TGTGCCAGCAGCTCACAGGAAGATCAGCCCCAGCATTTT.

This clone was detected only a few times. This chain joins TRBV30 and TRBJ2-3; 9 bases fit TRBD1. The CDR3 has 17 residues. Losses at the gene ends were 3 bases for V and 3 bases for J; bases not matched to a gene: 13. Germline loops: CDR1 GTSNPN, CDR2 SVGIG (reference sequence). CDR3 amino acids: CAWRAKKPGQGTDTQYF. The CDR3 nucleotides are TGTGCCTGGAGGGCTAAAAAACCGGGACAGGGAACAGATACGCAGTATTTT.

This clone turned up a few times. CDR3 in amino acids: CATKCADRATYEQYF. In DNA form, the CDR3 reads TGTGCCACCAAATGCGCGGACAGGGCGACCTACGAGCAGTACTTC. The chain recombines TRBV6-4 with TRBJ2-7, with 8 bases identical to TRBD1. This CDR3 has 15 residues. Germline lookup yields CDR1 MRHNA and CDR2 SNTAGT. The J segment lost 2 bases and the V segment lost 10 bases, leaving 13 bases of the junction unmatched.

This clone was observed a handful of times. Here the CDR3 reads CASSRTHPDTEAFF. In nucleotides, the CDR3 is TGTGCCAGCAGTCGGACACACCCGGACACTGAAGCTTTCTTT. The chain couples TRBV6-1 to TRBJ1-1, with D possibly matching TRBD1 (5 bases). The V gene's germline CDR1 is MNHNS and CDR2 SASEGT. V lost 5 bases, J lost 3 bases, and 13 bases lay in between. This CDR3 has 14 amino acids.

There are a few counts of this clone. This rearrangement joins TRBV5-4 to TRBJ2-3; D is perhaps TRBD2 (5 bases). The CDR3 is 16 amino acids. The germline V gene encodes CDR1 SGHNT and CDR2 YYREEE (reference sequence). Trimming removed 2 bases at V and 2 bases at J, with 15 bases between. The CDR3 is CASSFEWTLNTDTQYF. Here the CDR3 DNA reads TGTGCCAGCAGCTTTGAGTGGACTCTCAACACAGATACGCAGTATTTT.

The rearrangement joins TRBV30 to TRBJ1-5, with unresolved D. CDR1 GTSNPN and CDR2 SVGIG come from the germline V gene (reference sequence). The CDR3 runs to 13 residues. Trimming removed 3 bases from V and 3 bases from J, with 9 bases in between. The CDR3 DNA reads TGTGCCTGGAGCATGGAGATCAATCAGCCCCAGCATTTT. This translates into CAWSMEINQPQHF.

This clone occurred a few times. The genes are TRBV7-3 and TRBJ2-7; 8 bases line up with TRBD1. There are 15 residues in the CDR3. CDR1 SGHTA and CDR2 FQGTGA come from the germline V gene. Trimming removed 5 bases from V and 2 bases from J; junction bases left unmatched: 8. CDR3 in amino acids: CASSLSGTGAYEQYF. As DNA, the CDR3 is TGTGCCAGCAGCCTTAGTGGGACAGGAGCCTACGAGCAGTACTTC.

For this clone: The sample holds other DNA sequences that translate to the same CDR3. The chain combines TRBV30 with TRBJ1-1; the match to TRBD1 covers 8 bases. The CDR3 runs to 14 residues. V lost 0 bases and J lost 1; bases outside the gene matches: 1. Germline CDR1 and CDR2: GTSNPN and SVGIG (reference sequence). The CDR3 loop is CAWSVGQGNTEAFF. The CDR3 nucleotides read TGTGCCTGGAGTGTTGGACAGGGGAACACTGAAGCTTTCTTT. Based on the CDR3 plus reference TRBV30 and TRBJ1-1, the full variable domain is SQTIHQWPATLVQPVGSPLSLECTVEGTSNPNLYWYRQAAGRGLQLLFYSVGIGQISSEVPQNLSASRPQDRQFILSSKKLLLSDSGFYLCAWSVGQGNTEAFFGQGTRLTVV.

The V and J genes are TRBV11-2 and TRBJ2-5; perhaps TRBD2 as D (6 bases). Germline V gene lookup returns CDR1 SGHAT and CDR2 FQNNGV. The CDR3 covers 15 residues. V was clipped by 5 bases and J by 5 bases, with 18 bases between them. CDR3 sequence reads: CASSTGLAGMETQYF. The CDR3 nucleotides are TGTGCCAGCAGCACCGGACTGGCGGGGATGGAGACCCAGTACTTC.

This clone was counted only a few times. This chain uses TRBV29-1 with TRBJ2-5, with TRBD2 as a possible D gene (5 bases). Trimming cost V 1 base and J 7 bases, with 10 bases left between them. The CDR3 has 12 residues. The germline gives CDR1 SQVTM, CDR2 ANQGSEA. The CDR3 coding sequence is TGCAGCGTTGAAGCGGAGGCAAGGACCCAGTACTTC. Residues: CSVEAEARTQYF.